These 11 T cell receptor beta chains were sequenced from one sample in a study of cytomegalovirus exposure and HLA in healthy donors. The PCR had 60 Vbeta and 13 Jbeta primers. Assay used: immunoSEQ multiplex PCR; TCRdb lists only in-frame clones, some missing. The sample records about 150,000 clones, around three fifths being singletons. Sequencing used PBMCs. The receptors shown here come from a woman in her forties in good health and CMV-seronegative.

This chain links TRBV6-6 with TRBJ2-7; D might be TRBD1 (6 bases). Germline values: CDR1 MNHNY, CDR2 SVGAGI (reference sequence). This CDR3 contains 16 residues. The V end was cut by 1 base, the J end by 1 base, with 14 bases between. The chain's CDR3 is CASSYFSRGASYEQYF. CDR3 bases: TGTGCCAGCAGTTACTTCTCCAGGGGCGCGTCCTACGAGCAGTACTTC.

The chain has TRBV18 and TRBJ1-1, with TRBD1 identical over 7 bases. The junction had 11 bases not matched to a gene; V was cut back by 5 bases and J by 11 bases. The CDR3 loop spans 13 amino acids. Germline CDR1 KGHSH, CDR2 LQKENI. The CDR3: CASSAGTAIEAFF. The CDR3 coding sequence is TGTGCCAGCTCAGCTGGGACAGCGATTGAGGCTTTCTTT.

The chain employs TRBV27 and TRBJ2-7; 8 bases map to TRBD1. The J segment lost 3 bases and the V segment lost 4 bases, leaving 5 bases of the junction unmatched. The CDR3 extends over 14 amino acids. Germline V CDR1 and CDR2: MNHEY, SMNVEV (reference sequence). As DNA, the CDR3 is TGTGCCAGCAGTTCGCTAGGACAGGGCTACGAGCAGTACTTC. It encodes CASSSLGQGYEQYF.

This rearrangement joins TRBV5-4 to TRBJ1-3; D may be TRBD1 (5 bases). The CDR3 is 16 residues long. Trimming left V 0 bases short and J 4 bases short, with 14 bases between. The germline CDR1 and CDR2 sequences are SGHNT and YYREEE (reference sequence). CDR3 in amino acids: CASSLGSGPGGNTIYF. For the CDR3, the DNA is TGTGCCAGCAGCTTGGGGTCCGGACCAGGGGGAAACACCATATATTTT.

V and J are TRBV19 and TRBJ2-7; a possible D gene is TRBD1 (6 bases). The germline V and J ends were trimmed by 4 bases and 1 base, with 14 bases remaining between them. CDR3 length equals 15 residues. Looked up from germline, CDR1 is LNHDA and CDR2 is SQIVND (reference sequence). CDR3 sequence (DNA): TGTGCCAGTAGTACGATTTACGGACAGTCCTACGAGCAGTACTTC. This sequence encodes CASSTIYGQSYEQYF.

This clone was picked up a small number of times. This chain connects TRBV28 to TRBJ2-5; 8 nucleotides line up with TRBD2. Germline assignment: CDR1 MDHEN and CDR2 SYDVKM. V gave up 5 bases and J gave up 0 bases; unmatched junction bases: 5. The length of the CDR3 is 15 residues. CDR3 sequence reads: CASSGERGYQETQYF. CDR3 DNA sequence: TGTGCCAGCAGTGGGGAGCGGGGGTACCAAGAGACCCAGTACTTC.

The J gene is TRBJ2-5, the V gene TRBV5-1; 7 nucleotides align to TRBD1. Looked up from germline, CDR1 is SGHRS and CDR2 is YFSETQ. Trimming cost V 3 bases and J 2 bases; bases outside gene matches: 13. The CDR3 has 17 residues. CDR3 protein: CASSSLPSGQSQETQYF. In nucleotides, the CDR3 is TGCGCCAGCAGCTCCCTCCCCTCGGGACAGTCACAAGAGACCCAGTACTTC.

The chain employs TRBV19 and TRBJ1-2; 7 positions match TRBD1. This CDR3 has 14 amino acids. Germline trimming cut 6 bases from V and 4 bases from J; bases unmatched to any gene: 8. Germline assignment: CDR1 LNHDA and CDR2 SQIVND (reference sequence). The CDR3 is CASSYRRDSYGYTF. CDR3 DNA: TGTGCCAGTAGCTACCGTCGGGACAGCTATGGCTACACCTTC.

This clone was found a few times. The V and J genes are TRBV11-2 and TRBJ1-2, with D maybe TRBD1 (6 bases). Between the trimmed V and J ends, which lost 0 bases and 4 bases, there was a span of 9 bases. Germline CDR1 and CDR2: SGHAT and FQNNGV. The CDR3 sequence is 14 residues long. The CDR3 coding sequence is TGTGCCAGCAGCTTAGAGGCAGGGGCCTATGGCTACACCTTC. It translates to CASSLEAGAYGYTF. The entire variable domain, with the rest obtained from reference TRBV11-2 and TRBJ1-2, is as follows: EAGVAQSPRYKIIEKRQSVAFWCNPISGHATLYWYQQILGQGPKLLIQFQNNGVVDDSQLPKDRFSAERLKGVDSTLKIQPAKLEDSAVYLCASSLEAGAYGYTFGSGTRLTVV.

CDR3 amino acids: CASSLAEQGNQPQHF. The CDR3 DNA sequence: TGTGCCAGCAGCTTAGCGGAACAGGGGAATCAGCCCCAGCATTTT. V usage is TRBV7-8 and J usage is TRBJ1-5; 7 bases are a match to TRBD1. J lost 4 bases, V lost 0 bases, and 3 bases had no gene match. Germline loops: CDR1 SGHVS, CDR2 FQNEAQ. CDR3 length: 15 amino acids.

This clone was seen a few times. The chain uses TRBV5-4 and TRBJ2-2; 12 bases match TRBD1. Germline V gene lookup returns CDR1 SGHNT and CDR2 YYREEE (reference sequence). The CDR3 consists of 19 residues. Trimming removed 3 bases from V and 6 bases from J; junction bases left unmatched: 15. DNA of the CDR3: TGTGCCAGCAGCTCCCCCCGGGACAGGGGGCGCCGAGGGTCCGGGGAGCTGTTTTTT. Translated: CASSSPRDRGRRGSGELFF.